These T cell receptor beta chains were read from a single sample in a study of T cells after yellow fever vaccination. TCRdb re-called the 5' RACE reads with MiXCR, one entry per CDR3 protein. The sample records roughly 16,000 distinct CDR3 sequences, about 4% being singletons. The starting material was PBMCs, either bulk or a sorted T-cell subset (CD4+, CD8+, memory, or dextramer-sorted; not recorded which), obtained 15 days after the yellow fever booster vaccination. All receptors derive from a man aged 25-45 years who received the YFV17D yellow fever vaccine. The CDR3 runs from the conserved cysteine through the conserved F or W. A D gene is named only where the DNA matches it firmly. The listing skips clone size in some rows; elsewhere it reads once, few, many or a size class.

TRBJ1-3 medium-sized TRBV5-1 TRBD1 CASSLGTASKDTIYF TGCGCCAGCAGCCTCGGGACAGCCTCAAAGGACACCATATATTTT
TRBJ2-3 many TRBV5-1 TRBD1 CASRLTGGRGTDTQYF TGCGCCAGCAGGTTAACAGGGGGCAGGGGCACAGATACGCAGTATTTT
TRBJ2-3 medium-sized TRBV3-1 . CASSQDHPTGGDTQYF TGTGCCAGCAGCCAAGATCACCCGACAGGTGGAGATACGCAGTATTTT
TRBJ2-1 many TRBV4-3 . CASSQAYVSYNEQFF TGCGCCAGCAGCCAAGCCTATGTCTCCTACAATGAGCAGTTCTTC
TRBJ2-5 medium-sized TRBV28 . CASKRGGGGQETQYF TGTGCCAGCAAACGTGGGGGTGGGGGACAAGAGACCCAGTACTTC
TRBJ2-7 many TRBV14 . CASSQVVGLGYEQYF TGTGCCAGCAGCCAAGTCGTTGGACTTGGTTACGAGCAGTACTTC
TRBJ2-4 medium-sized TRBV19 . CASRSEGKNIQYF TGTGCCAGTAGGTCGGAGGGAAAAAACATTCAGTACTTC
TRBJ1-1 many TRBV20-1 . CSARGSSTEAFF TGCAGTGCAAGGGGGTCGAGCACTGAAGCTTTCTTT
TRBJ2-5 many TRBV4-3 . CASSQDYGGETQYF TGCGCCAGCAGCCAAGATTATGGGGGAGAGACCCAGTACTTC
TRBJ1-6 many TRBV20-1 . CSARDRGISSYNSPLHF TGCAGTGCTAGAGACAGGGGAATTAGCTCCTATAATTCACCCCTCCACTTT
TRBJ2-4 many TRBV7-8 TRBD2 CASSPPGGGSAKNIQYF TGTGCCAGCAGCCCCCCCGGGGGAGGGTCGGCCAAAAACATTCAGTACTTC
TRBJ2-1 few TRBV20-1 . CSARATDGNEQFF TGCAGTGCTAGGGCAACCGACGGCAATGAGCAGTTCTTC
TRBJ2-1 many TRBV20-1 . CSASPNEQFF TGCAGTGCTAGTCCCAATGAGCAGTTCTTC
TRBJ2-1 many TRBV30 TRBD2 CAWSGLAELYNEQFF TGTGCCTGGAGCGGACTAGCGGAGTTATACAATGAGCAGTTCTTC
TRBJ2-1 many TRBV28 TRBD2 CASLRGGGNEQFF TGTGCCAGCCTACGGGGGGGAGGCAATGAGCAGTTCTTC
TRBJ2-5 many TRBV12-3/TRBV12-4 . CASSLRGGETQYF TGTGCCAGCAGTTTAAGGGGTGGTGAGACCCAGTACTTC
TRBJ2-7 many TRBV7-8 . CASSSQGRAYEQYF TGTGCCAGCAGCTCACAGGGGAGGGCCTACGAGCAGTACTTC
TRBJ2-2 few TRBV10-2 TRBD2 CATSGNTGELFF TGCGCCACTAGCGGGAACACCGGGGAGCTGTTTTTT
TRBJ1-1 . TRBV12-3/TRBV12-4 . CASSLTLGMNTEAFF TGTGCCAGCAGTTTAACCCTCGGGATGAACACTGAAGCTTTCTTT
TRBJ2-7 medium-sized TRBV5-6 . CASSNVVHEQYF TGTGCCAGCAGCAACGTGGTCCACGAGCAGTACTTC
TRBJ2-2 many TRBV6-2/TRBV6-3 TRBD2 CASRRGLGGYTGELFF TGTGCCAGCAGGAGGGGACTAGGGGGTTACACCGGGGAGCTGTTTTTT
TRBJ2-3 many TRBV19 TRBD2 CASSIRGLAGGDTQYF TGTGCCAGTAGTATTAGGGGACTAGCCGGCGGAGATACGCAGTATTTT
TRBJ1-2 many TRBV29-1 . CSAGDYGYTF TGCAGCGCCGGAGACTATGGCTACACCTTC
TRBJ2-3 many TRBV7-9 . CASSLEVPRDTQYF TGTGCCAGCAGCTTAGAGGTTCCGAGGGATACGCAGTATTTT
TRBJ2-1 . TRBV5-1 . CASSLGSFNEQFF TGCGCCAGCAGCTTGGGTAGCTTCAATGAGCAGTTCTTC
TRBJ2-1 few TRBV30 . CAWSATGAISYNEQFF TGTGCCTGGAGTGCCACCGGGGCCATCTCCTACAATGAGCAGTTCTTC
TRBJ2-7 many TRBV29-1 . CSVKPGTSAGEQYF TGCAGCGTAAAACCCGGGACGTCGGCAGGCGAGCAGTACTTC
TRBJ2-5 many TRBV9 . CASSVGIGQETQYF TGTGCCAGCAGCGTAGGTATAGGCCAAGAGACCCAGTACTTC
TRBJ2-3 many TRBV6-1 . CASSARETTFLSDTQYF TGTGCCAGCAGTGCCCGAGAGACGACTTTCTTGTCAGATACGCAGTATTTT
TRBJ2-7 many TRBV20-1 TRBD2 CSAPPSGTSGRYEQYF TGCAGTGCTCCTCCATCCGGGACTAGCGGGAGATACGAGCAGTACTTC
TRBJ2-2 few TRBV6-1 . CASSDWDINTGELFF TGTGCCAGCAGTGACTGGGACATTAACACCGGGGAGCTGTTTTTT
TRBJ2-3 many TRBV6-5 . CASSYVGTPNTDTQYF TGTGCCAGCAGTTACGTCGGGACACCTAACACAGATACGCAGTATTTT
TRBJ2-1 many TRBV6-2/TRBV6-3 TRBD2 CASNRAIAGVNEQFF TGTGCCAGCAATCGGGCGATAGCGGGAGTTAATGAGCAGTTCTTC
TRBJ2-5 many TRBV24-1 . CATSARTQETQYF TGTGCCACCAGTGCCCGGACCCAAGAGACCCAGTACTTC
TRBJ2-5 . TRBV20-1 TRBD2 CSARDSLAGGYYQETQYF TGCAGTGCTAGAGACTCGCTAGCGGGGGGGTATTACCAAGAGACCCAGTACTTC
TRBJ2-5 many TRBV24-1 . CATRKGGRRGQETQYF TGTGCCACTCGTAAGGGGGGGAGGCGGGGGCAAGAGACCCAGTACTTC
TRBJ1-4 medium-sized TRBV7-9 . CASSPSVATNEKLFF TGTGCCAGCAGCCCATCGGTTGCAACTAATGAAAAACTGTTTTTT
TRBJ1-1 many TRBV20-1 . CSALTGSSKAFF TGCAGTGCTCTCACAGGGTCGAGTAAAGCTTTCTTT
TRBJ2-7 many TRBV4-2 TRBD2 CASSQGLAGVGEQYF TGTGCCAGCAGCCAAGGCCTAGCGGGAGTCGGCGAGCAGTACTTC
TRBJ1-1 many TRBV5-4 TRBD1 CASSSADRGLTEAFF TGTGCCAGCAGCTCAGCGGACAGGGGGCTTACTGAAGCTTTCTTT
TRBJ2-2 medium-sized TRBV29-1 . CSGTKQTTGELFF TGCAGTGGGACAAAACAAACCACCGGGGAGCTGTTTTTT
TRBJ2-1 many TRBV24-1 . CATSDQLFQFF TGTGCCACCAGTGATCAGTTGTTCCAGTTCTTC
TRBJ2-5 many TRBV7-6 . CASSLDGADGETQYF TGTGCCAGCAGCTTAGATGGGGCGGATGGAGAGACCCAGTACTTC